The rows below give T cell receptor beta chains drawn from one sample of a study of control samples from healthy donors and cancer patients. Data came from immunoSEQ multiplex PCR; TCRdb stores just in-frame clones and leaves some out. The repertoire holds about 75,000 clones, with 94% as singletons. Sequencing was done on a sample of blood. The source is a woman in her forties in good health. The CDR3 runs from the conserved cysteine through the conserved F or W. A D gene is named only where the DNA matches it firmly. Clone sizes are given selectively: once, few, many, or a class where the clone is expanded.

v_call: TRBV7-2; cdr3_length: 12; clone_size: once; d_call: .; j_call: TRBJ2-2; cdr3_nt: TGTGCCAGCAGCGCAGCCATAAGGGAGCTGTTTTTT; cdr3_aa: CASSAAIRELFF
v_call: TRBV28; cdr3_length: 15; clone_size: .; d_call: .; j_call: TRBJ1-1; cdr3_nt: TGTGCCAGCAGTGACCACGGGAGGGTCAGCACTGAAGCTTTCTTT; cdr3_aa: CASSDHGRVSTEAFF
v_call: TRBV9; cdr3_length: 16; clone_size: .; d_call: .; j_call: TRBJ2-6; cdr3_nt: TGTGCCAGCAGCGTATCCCCGACACCTGGGGCCAACGTCCTGACTTTC; cdr3_aa: CASSVSPTPGANVLTF
v_call: TRBV19; cdr3_length: 13; clone_size: .; d_call: .; j_call: TRBJ1-1; cdr3_nt: TGTGCCAGTACCCCAAATTCGAACACTGAAGCTTTCTTT; cdr3_aa: CASTPNSNTEAFF
v_call: TRBV19; cdr3_length: 14; clone_size: .; d_call: .; j_call: TRBJ2-5; cdr3_nt: TGTGCCAGTAGTCCCTTGGGCAACCAAGAGACCCAGTACTTC; cdr3_aa: CASSPLGNQETQYF
v_call: TRBV5-6; cdr3_length: 14; clone_size: .; d_call: TRBD1; j_call: TRBJ1-5; cdr3_nt: TGTGCCAGCAGCTTGGAGGGGGCAGTTCAGCCCCAGCATTTT; cdr3_aa: CASSLEGAVQPQHF
v_call: TRBV2; cdr3_length: 13; clone_size: .; d_call: .; j_call: TRBJ2-5; cdr3_nt: TGTGCCAGCAGTTACGGTTTCAGGGAGACCCAGTACTTC; cdr3_aa: CASSYGFRETQYF
v_call: TRBV24-1; cdr3_length: 14; clone_size: .; d_call: TRBD2; j_call: TRBJ2-3; cdr3_nt: TGTGCCACCGGGGCTAGCGGGAGCACAGATACGCAGTATTTT; cdr3_aa: CATGASGSTDTQYF
v_call: TRBV6-5; cdr3_length: 13; clone_size: .; d_call: .; j_call: TRBJ1-2; cdr3_nt: TGTGCCAGCAGCGCCCGGGACAACTATGGCTACACCTTC; cdr3_aa: CASSARDNYGYTF
v_call: TRBV7-2; cdr3_length: 14; clone_size: .; d_call: TRBD1; j_call: TRBJ1-5; cdr3_nt: TGTGCCAGCAGCTCGGACAGGGGGTATCAGCCCCAGCATTTT; cdr3_aa: CASSSDRGYQPQHF
v_call: TRBV28; cdr3_length: 13; clone_size: .; d_call: .; j_call: TRBJ2-5; cdr3_nt: TGTGCCAGCAGTTTATCGGTGTCGGAGACCCAGTACTTC; cdr3_aa: CASSLSVSETQYF
v_call: TRBV11-2; cdr3_length: 16; clone_size: .; d_call: TRBD1; j_call: TRBJ2-3; cdr3_nt: TGTGCCAGCAGCTTAGTGTCAGGGGGCGCCACAGATACGCAGTATTTT; cdr3_aa: CASSLVSGGATDTQYF
v_call: TRBV30; cdr3_length: 14; clone_size: .; d_call: .; j_call: TRBJ2-7; cdr3_nt: TGTGCCTGGAGTGGGCAAGTCAGGGGGGCCGAGCAGTACTTC; cdr3_aa: CAWSGQVRGAEQYF
v_call: TRBV5-4; cdr3_length: 17; clone_size: .; d_call: TRBD2; j_call: TRBJ2-3; cdr3_nt: TGTGCCAGCAGCAGACGACTAGCGGGAGTTAACACAGATACGCAGTATTTT; cdr3_aa: CASSRRLAGVNTDTQYF
v_call: TRBV7-2; cdr3_length: 16; clone_size: .; d_call: TRBD2; j_call: TRBJ2-1; cdr3_nt: TGTGCCAGCAGCCCGTGGGGAGGGAGCGCCTACAATGAGCAGTTCTTC; cdr3_aa: CASSPWGGSAYNEQFF
v_call: TRBV6-1; cdr3_length: 13; clone_size: .; d_call: TRBD2; j_call: TRBJ2-7; cdr3_nt: TGTGCCAGCAGTGATAGACTAGCGCACGAGCAGTACTTC; cdr3_aa: CASSDRLAHEQYF
v_call: TRBV9; cdr3_length: 13; clone_size: .; d_call: .; j_call: TRBJ2-5; cdr3_nt: TGTGCCAGCAGCTTCGGGCTCCAAGAGACCCAGTACTTC; cdr3_aa: CASSFGLQETQYF
v_call: TRBV27; cdr3_length: 15; clone_size: .; d_call: .; j_call: TRBJ1-4; cdr3_nt: TGTGCCAGCAGTCAAGCTTTTGCAACTAATGAAAAACTGTTTTTT; cdr3_aa: CASSQAFATNEKLFF
v_call: TRBV28; cdr3_length: 15; clone_size: .; d_call: TRBD1; j_call: TRBJ1-6; cdr3_nt: TGTGCCAGCAGGTCCGGACAGGGCGATAATTCACCCCTCCACTTT; cdr3_aa: CASRSGQGDNSPLHF
v_call: TRBV7-9; cdr3_length: 15; clone_size: medium-sized; d_call: .; j_call: TRBJ1-5; cdr3_nt: TGTGCCAGCAGCTTGGGACCTGGTAAGAATCAGCCCCAGCATTTT; cdr3_aa: CASSLGPGKNQPQHF
v_call: TRBV27; cdr3_length: 15; clone_size: .; d_call: .; j_call: TRBJ1-1; cdr3_nt: TGTGCCAGCAGTTTGCCGGGGTCGACCATGGCTGAAGCTTTCTTT; cdr3_aa: CASSLPGSTMAEAFF
v_call: TRBV30; cdr3_length: 13; clone_size: .; d_call: .; j_call: TRBJ1-5; cdr3_nt: TGTGCCTTCGCAAGGGGGTCAAATCAGCCCCAGCATTTT; cdr3_aa: CAFARGSNQPQHF
v_call: TRBV3-1/TRBV3-2; cdr3_length: 14; clone_size: .; d_call: .; j_call: TRBJ1-2; cdr3_nt: TGTGCCAGCAGCCAAGTCTTGGGTGCCTATGGCTACACCTTC; cdr3_aa: CASSQVLGAYGYTF
v_call: TRBV4-3; cdr3_length: 13; clone_size: .; d_call: .; j_call: TRBJ2-1; cdr3_nt: TGCGCCAGCAGCCAGGCTGACTTAAATGAGCAGTTCTTC; cdr3_aa: CASSQADLNEQFF
v_call: TRBV28; cdr3_length: 13; clone_size: .; d_call: .; j_call: TRBJ2-7; cdr3_nt: TGTGCCAGCAGTTTTGCAGCCTCGAACCTCGCGTACTTC; cdr3_aa: CASSFAASNLAYF
v_call: TRBV10-2; cdr3_length: 16; clone_size: .; d_call: .; j_call: TRBJ2-2; cdr3_nt: TGCGCCAGCAGTGATCGAAGGCGGGGAAACACCGGGGAGCTGTTTTTT; cdr3_aa: CASSDRRRGNTGELFF
v_call: TRBV5-1; cdr3_length: 11; clone_size: once; d_call: .; j_call: TRBJ2-1; cdr3_nt: TGCGCCAGCAGCTTACGACAGGAGCAGTTCTTC; cdr3_aa: CASSLRQEQFF
v_call: TRBV18; cdr3_length: 16; clone_size: .; d_call: TRBD2; j_call: TRBJ2-1; cdr3_nt: TGTGCCAGCTCACCCATAGCGGGAGGTACCTACAATGAGCAGTTCTTC; cdr3_aa: CASSPIAGGTYNEQFF
v_call: TRBV7-9; cdr3_length: 18; clone_size: .; d_call: TRBD1; j_call: TRBJ2-7; cdr3_nt: TGTGCCAGCAGCTTTACCGTCGGCGCCGGGGACAGGACCTACGAGCAGTACTTC; cdr3_aa: CASSFTVGAGDRTYEQYF
v_call: TRBV3-1/TRBV3-2; cdr3_length: 15; clone_size: .; d_call: .; j_call: TRBJ2-7; cdr3_nt: TGTGCCAGCAGCCAGGGGCGAGGGACCACCTACGAGCAGTACTTC; cdr3_aa: CASSQGRGTTYEQYF
v_call: TRBV11-2; cdr3_length: 14; clone_size: .; d_call: .; j_call: TRBJ1-1; cdr3_nt: TGTGCCAGCAGCTTAGCGGCGAGTAACACTGAAGCTTTCTTT; cdr3_aa: CASSLAASNTEAFF
v_call: TRBV3-1/TRBV3-2; cdr3_length: 15; clone_size: .; d_call: .; j_call: TRBJ2-1; cdr3_nt: TGTGCCAGCAGCTCGTTCCCCAGGGGTAGTAATGAGCAGTTCTTC; cdr3_aa: CASSSFPRGSNEQFF
v_call: TRBV6-5; cdr3_length: 13; clone_size: .; d_call: .; j_call: TRBJ1-1; cdr3_nt: TGTGCCAGCAGGGGCCCGAGAAATTCTGGAGCTTTCTTT; cdr3_aa: CASRGPRNSGAFF
v_call: TRBV7-8; cdr3_length: 13; clone_size: .; d_call: TRBD1; j_call: TRBJ1-1; cdr3_nt: TGTGCCAGCAGCTCCGACAGGGCTGGTGAAGCTTTCTTT; cdr3_aa: CASSSDRAGEAFF
v_call: TRBV11-3; cdr3_length: 15; clone_size: .; d_call: .; j_call: TRBJ1-1; cdr3_nt: TGTGCCAGCAGCTTAGACGGCCGGGAAACCACTGAAGCTTTCTTT; cdr3_aa: CASSLDGRETTEAFF
v_call: TRBV20-1; cdr3_length: 11; clone_size: .; d_call: .; j_call: TRBJ2-1; cdr3_nt: TGCAGTGCTACACAGGGATGGTCCCAGTTCTTC; cdr3_aa: CSATQGWSQFF
v_call: TRBV7-9; cdr3_length: 15; clone_size: .; d_call: TRBD1; j_call: TRBJ1-1; cdr3_nt: TGTGCCAGCAGCTCGAGGCCGGGACAGGGGGCTGAAGCTTTCTTT; cdr3_aa: CASSSRPGQGAEAFF
v_call: TRBV7-8; cdr3_length: 18; clone_size: .; d_call: .; j_call: TRBJ2-7; cdr3_nt: TGTGCCAGCAACACGTTACGGACACTCCCCTTTAGGGTATACGAGCAGTACTTC; cdr3_aa: CASNTLRTLPFRVYEQYF
v_call: TRBV7-8; cdr3_length: 14; clone_size: .; d_call: TRBD1; j_call: TRBJ2-7; cdr3_nt: TGTGCCAGCCAACCGGGACAGGGTATATACGAGCAGTACTTC; cdr3_aa: CASQPGQGIYEQYF
v_call: TRBV30; cdr3_length: 12; clone_size: .; d_call: .; j_call: TRBJ1-2; cdr3_nt: TGTGCCTGGAGTCCATCTAACTATGGCTACACCTTC; cdr3_aa: CAWSPSNYGYTF